The clone carrying this T cell receptor beta chain was counted once. Antigen specificity is unknown. This table comes from immunoSEQ multiplex PCR, and its TCRdb copy is limited to in-frame clones, with some not included. The sample lists approximately 52,000 clones, 90% to 95% occurring once. There are 11 residues in the CDR3. The V gene lost 5 bases and the J gene lost 7 bases, with 9 bases spanning the gap. Germline values: CDR1 SQVTM, CDR2 ANQGSEA. The data were obtained in a study of OX40 agonist ivuxolimab in advanced cancers. Study outcomes and limitations: The authors did not determine the antigen specificity of the expanded peripheral T cells.

This specimen consisted of CD4+ or CD8+ T cells sorted from blood, obtained in a trial of the OX40 agonist ivuxolimab. V is TRBV29-1 and J is TRBJ2-1; D is perhaps TRBD2 (6 bases). This clonotype was obtained from an adult with an advanced solid tumor such as melanoma, head and neck, liver or kidney cancer. CDR3 protein: CSVPRGNEQFF. The CDR3 DNA follows: TGCAGCGTTCCCCGGGGGAATGAGCAGTTCTTC.